The rows below give T cell receptor beta chains drawn from one sample of a study of blood T cell repertoires in COVID-19. The method was immunoSEQ multiplex PCR; TCRdb's version includes in-frame clones alone and lacks a portion of them. The table shows about 70,000 clones, with around 86% occurring only once. Input material: peripheral blood. The origin of the receptors is a man in his 70s with active COVID-19. The CDR3 runs from the conserved cysteine through the conserved F or W. The D gene is left open where the match is weak. Some rows have no size entry. The others give once, few or many, or a class for an expanded clone.

TRBV25-1	.	TRBJ1-5	15	TRBD1	CASSPPGTGHQPQHF	TGTGCCAGCAGTCCCCCGGGGACAGGGCATCAGCCCCAGCATTTT
TRBV4-1	.	TRBJ1-4	15	TRBD1	CASSQVGQGSEKLFF	TGCGCCAGCAGCCAAGTCGGACAGGGATCTGAAAAACTGTTTTTT
TRBV7-9	.	TRBJ2-7	14	TRBD2	CASSLPGLKDEQYF	TGTGCCAGCAGCTTACCGGGACTAAAGGACGAGCAGTACTTC
TRBV19	.	TRBJ1-4	14	.	CASSPPQAGEKLFF	TGTGCCAGTAGCCCCCCCCAGGCCGGTGAAAAACTGTTTTTT
TRBV15	.	TRBJ1-4	16	.	CATSRDRRGSGEKLFF	TGTGCCACCAGCAGAGATCGAAGGGGGAGTGGGGAAAAACTGTTTTTT
TRBV7-9	.	TRBJ2-2	14	TRBD1	CASIGTGVTGELFF	TGTGCCAGCATTGGGACAGGGGTCACCGGGGAGCTGTTTTTT
TRBV7-6	.	TRBJ2-7	17	TRBD2	CASSLATTSGSSYEQYF	TGTGCCAGCAGCTTAGCGACCACTAGCGGGAGCTCCTACGAGCAGTACTTC
TRBV29-1	.	TRBJ1-1	12	TRBD1	CSAQTGVTEAFF	TGCAGCGCCCAGACAGGGGTCACTGAAGCTTTCTTT
TRBV4-1	.	TRBJ1-3	16	TRBD1	CASSQGVGGYGNTIYF	TGCGCCAGCAGCCAAGGGGTAGGGGGCTATGGAAACACCATATATTTT
TRBV28	.	TRBJ2-1	15	.	CASSLGEVGGNEQFF	TGTGCCAGCAGTCTTGGGGAGGTGGGTGGCAATGAGCAGTTCTTC
TRBV11-2	.	TRBJ2-7	15	TRBD2	CASTLGLAVSYEQYF	TGTGCCAGCACCCTCGGGCTAGCGGTTTCCTACGAGCAGTACTTC
TRBV19	.	TRBJ2-7	15	TRBD2	CASSRSGVASYEQYF	TGTGCCAGTAGTCGGAGCGGGGTGGCCTCCTACGAGCAGTACTTC
TRBV7-3	.	TRBJ2-2	12	.	CASSPPGGELFF	TGTGCCAGCAGCCCGCCGGGCGGGGAGCTGTTTTTT
TRBV30	.	TRBJ2-2	12	.	CARGSYTGELFF	TGTGCCCGAGGATCCTACACCGGGGAGCTGTTTTTT
TRBV2	few	TRBJ2-1	14	.	CASSDTGFFNEQFF	TGTGCCAGCAGCGACACAGGGTTTTTCAATGAGCAGTTCTTC
TRBV5-1	.	TRBJ2-6	15	TRBD1	CASSWTGGGANVLTF	TGCGCCAGCAGCTGGACAGGGGGCGGGGCCAACGTCCTGACTTTC
TRBV4-2	.	TRBJ2-5	16	TRBD2	CASSQDGGVGQETQYF	TGTGCCAGCAGCCAAGATGGGGGGGTTGGGCAAGAGACCCAGTACTTC
TRBV19	.	TRBJ2-7	14	TRBD1	CASSPQTGRDEQYF	TGTGCCAGTAGTCCGCAGACAGGGCGGGACGAGCAGTACTTC
TRBV19	.	TRBJ2-3	16	TRBD2	CASSTISGRDTDTQYF	TGTGCCAGTAGTACAATTAGCGGGAGGGACACAGATACGCAGTATTTT
TRBV27	.	TRBJ1-1	15	.	CASSFSWRGNTEAFF	TGTGCCAGCAGTTTTTCGTGGCGCGGGAACACTGAAGCTTTCTTT
TRBV5-1	.	TRBJ2-7	13	.	CASSLVGGFEQYF	TGCGCCAGCAGCTTGGTCGGGGGTTTCGAGCAGTACTTC
TRBV7-2	.	TRBJ2-6	15	.	CASSPNFSGANVLTF	TGTGCCAGCAGCCCCAATTTCTCTGGGGCCAACGTCCTGACTTTC
TRBV6-6	few	TRBJ1-5	16	TRBD1	CASSPRGGAGNQPQHF	TGTGCCAGCAGTCCCCGAGGGGGCGCCGGCAATCAGCCCCAGCATTTT
TRBV21-1	.	TRBJ1-4	14	.	CASSKAPEPEKLFF	TGTGCCAGCAGCAAAGCGCCGGAGCCCGAAAAACTGTTTTTT
TRBV27	.	TRBJ2-1	15	TRBD1	CASSLFPTGANEQFF	TGTGCCAGCAGTTTATTCCCGACAGGGGCCAATGAGCAGTTCTTC
TRBV4-3	.	TRBJ1-2	16	TRBD1	CASSQTTGGSNYGYTF	TGCGCCAGCAGCCAAACCACAGGGGGATCTAACTATGGCTACACCTTC
TRBV5-1	.	TRBJ2-3	17	TRBD2	CASSLALAGVGADTQYF	TGCGCCAGCAGCTTGGCACTAGCGGGAGTCGGGGCAGATACGCAGTATTTT
TRBV7-2	.	TRBJ2-1	14	TRBD2	CASSSGLGRNEQFF	TGTGCCAGCAGCTCGGGACTAGGGAGGAATGAGCAGTTCTTC
TRBV2	.	TRBJ1-6	13	.	CASAGDTNSPLHF	TGTGCCAGCGCGGGGGACACCAATTCACCCCTCCACTTT
TRBV5-1	once	TRBJ2-7	17	.	CASSLARGAGITYEQYF	TGCGCCAGCAGCTTGGCCCGGGGGGCGGGAATCACCTACGAGCAGTACTTC
TRBV6-2/TRBV6-3	.	TRBJ2-1	15	TRBD2	CASSRLAGGDNEQFF	TGTGCCAGCAGCCGACTAGCGGGAGGCGACAATGAGCAGTTCTTC
TRBV19	.	TRBJ2-1	11	.	CASSIWPLQFF	TGTGCCAGTAGTATATGGCCGCTCCAGTTCTTC
TRBV7-2	.	TRBJ2-1	16	TRBD1	CASSLGGQGHYNEQFF	TGTGCCAGCAGCTTAGGGGGACAGGGGCATTACAATGAGCAGTTCTTC
TRBV29-1	.	TRBJ2-3	12	.	CSIRQGSDTQYF	TGCAGCATCCGGCAGGGTTCAGATACGCAGTATTTT
TRBV27	.	TRBJ2-2	14	TRBD1	CASSFRGRTGELFF	TGTGCCAGCAGTTTCAGGGGGCGCACCGGGGAGCTGTTTTTT
TRBV19	.	TRBJ1-2	15	TRBD1	CASSRVGTDPYGYTF	TGTGCCAGTAGTAGGGTGGGGACAGACCCCTATGGCTACACCTTC
TRBV6-2/TRBV6-3	.	TRBJ2-5	14	.	CASSYSPWRETQYF	TGTGCCAGCAGTTACTCTCCCTGGCGGGAGACCCAGTACTTC
TRBV5-1	.	TRBJ2-7	17	TRBD2	CASSLAGPAGGSYEQYF	TGCGCCAGCAGCTTGGCCGGGCCAGCGGGAGGATCGTACGAGCAGTACTTC
TRBV6-5	.	TRBJ1-4	16	.	CASSYSTGATNEKLFF	TGTGCCAGCAGTTACTCGACGGGGGCAACTAATGAAAAACTGTTTTTT
TRBV3-1/TRBV3-2	.	TRBJ2-1	11	.	CATGGYNEQFF	TGTGCCACCGGGGGTTACAATGAGCAGTTCTTC
TRBV6-6	.	TRBJ1-5	19	.	CASSHSRAKVGYSNQPQHF	TGTGCCAGCAGCCACTCCAGGGCCAAGGTCGGTTATAGCAATCAGCCCCAGCATTTT
TRBV19	.	TRBJ2-1	18	TRBD2	CASSMELAGAGSYNEQFF	TGTGCCAGTAGTATGGAACTAGCGGGAGCTGGCTCCTACAATGAGCAGTTCTTC
TRBV19	.	TRBJ2-2	16	.	CASSMLGAANTGELFF	TGTGCCAGTAGTATGTTAGGGGCAGCGAACACCGGGGAGCTGTTTTTT